These 29 T cell receptor beta chains were all obtained from the same sample, sequenced in a study of blood T cell repertoires in COVID-19. The table came from immunoSEQ multiplex PCR; TCRdb's copy has only in-frame clones and leaves some out. The sample carries about 400,000 clones, around 89% recorded once. The sample was peripheral blood. These receptors were collected from a woman aged 25 to 39 with acute or convalescent COVID-19.

The CDR3 loop reads CASSQGLAGGTDTQYF. The CDR3 DNA reads TGCGCCAGCAGCCAGGGTCTAGCGGGGGGCACAGATACGCAGTATTTT. The V call is TRBV4-1, the J call TRBJ2-3; 10 nucleotides line up with TRBD2. Trimming at V came to 3 bases and at J to 1 base, leaving 4 bases not matched to a gene. Germline V gives CDR1 MGHRA, CDR2 YSYEKL. This CDR3 has 16 residues.

Concerning this clone itself: The same CDR3 arises from other DNA sequences in this sample as well. The chain carries TRBV19 and TRBJ2-5; the match to TRBD2 covers 12 bases. The CDR3 covers 16 residues. The germline V gene has CDR1 LNHDA and CDR2 SQIVND (reference sequence). With 0 bases clipped from V and 5 bases from J, the junction kept 4 bases outside the gene matches. CDR3 sequence: CASSIELAGGRETQYF. The CDR3 DNA reads TGTGCCAGTAGTATAGAACTAGCGGGGGGCAGGGAGACCCAGTACTTC.

The chain couples TRBV5-4 to TRBJ1-2, with 10 bases fitting TRBD1. Per germline, CDR1 SGHNT and CDR2 YYREEE (reference sequence). With 4 bases clipped from V and 6 bases from J, the junction kept 3 bases outside the gene matches. The CDR3 consists of 13 residues. CDR3 sequence: CASSAGTGDGYTF. The CDR3 DNA reads TGTGCCAGCAGCGCCGGGACAGGGGATGGCTACACCTTC.

The chain uses TRBV4-1 and TRBJ1-2; 8 positions match TRBD1. Looked up from germline, CDR1 is MGHRA and CDR2 is YSYEKL. This CDR3 has 16 amino acids. V shed 3 bases, J shed 4 bases, and the junction held 10 bases outside the gene matches. In DNA, the CDR3 is TGCGCCAGCAGCCAGGAGGCCAGGGGGCGCACCTATGGCTACACCTTC. Its protein is CASSQEARGRTYGYTF.

The rearrangement links TRBV27 to TRBJ2-1, with TRBD2 matching over 8 bases. Looked up from germline, CDR1 is MNHEY and CDR2 is SMNVEV (reference sequence). Trimming at V came to 3 bases and at J to 6 bases, leaving 4 bases not matched to a gene. The CDR3 is 14 amino acids. In nucleotides, the CDR3 is TGTGCCAGCAGTTTTCGGGGGGGGGCCAATGAGCAGTTCTTC. It encodes CASSFRGGANEQFF.

This clone was seen only a few times. This chain connects TRBV5-4 to TRBJ2-7; D may be TRBD2 (5 bases). The germline V and J ends were trimmed by 8 bases and 0 bases, with 12 bases remaining between them. CDR1 is SGHNT, CDR2 YYREEE, per germline (reference sequence). The length of the CDR3 is 13 residues. CDR3 protein: CASRRQSSYEQYF. The CDR3 DNA sequence: TGTGCCAGTAGGAGGCAAAGCTCCTACGAGCAGTACTTC.

V gene TRBV7-9 combines with J gene TRBJ2-7, with 9 bases that match TRBD1. Unmatched junction bases numbered 4, after V lost 4 bases and J lost 3 bases. The germline V gene encodes CDR1 SEHNR and CDR2 FQNEAQ (reference sequence). This CDR3 has 14 amino acids. CDR3 sequence (DNA): TGTGCCAGCAGCTCCACAGGGGGCGTCTACGAGCAGTACTTC. Protein product: CASSSTGGVYEQYF. The full variable domain, its missing parts supplied by reference TRBV7-9 and TRBJ2-7, is DTGVSQNPRHKITKRGQNVTFRCDPISEHNRLYWYRQTLGQGPEFLTYFQNEAQLEKSRLLSDRFSAERPKGSFSTLEIQRTEQGDSAMYLCASSSTGGVYEQYFGPGTRLTVT.

This chain joins TRBV10-3 and TRBJ1-1; no definite D call. This CDR3 is built from 15 residues. With 10 bases removed from V and 0 bases from J, the gap between germline ends came to 18 bases. Germline V CDR1 and CDR2: ENHRY, SYGVKD. The CDR3 DNA is TGTGCCACAGGAAAGACATTCGACATGAACACTGAAGCTTTCTTT. It encodes CATGKTFDMNTEAFF.

The chain combines TRBV5-6 with TRBJ2-3; 14 bases match TRBD2. CDR3 length: 16 amino acids. V gave up 4 bases and J gave up 1 base; unmatched junction bases: 2. CDR1 and CDR2 from the germline V gene are SGHDT and YYEEEE. The CDR3 DNA follows: TGTGCCAGCAGCGAGGGACTAGCGGGGGGCACAGATACGCAGTATTTT. This translates into CASSEGLAGGTDTQYF. Drawing the rest from reference TRBV5-6 and TRBJ2-3, the complete variable domain is DAGVTQSPTHLIKTRGQQVTLRCSPKSGHDTVSWYQQALGQGPQFIFQYYEEEERQRGNFPDRFSGHQFPNYSSELNVNALLLGDSALYLCASSEGLAGGTDTQYFGPGTRLTVL.

The chain joins TRBV5-6 to TRBJ2-5; no definite D call. The CDR3 loop spans 17 amino acids. The germline V gene has CDR1 SGHDT and CDR2 YYEEEE. Trimming shortened V by 3 bases and J by 2 bases, and 20 bases separated the two germline ends. CDR3 bases: TGTGCCAGCAGCTCCACAGATTTACTTCTGCTACAAGAGACCCAGTACTTC. It encodes CASSSTDLLLLQETQYF. Using reference TRBV5-6 and TRBJ2-5 for the parts outside the CDR3, the full variable domain is DAGVTQSPTHLIKTRGQQVTLRCSPKSGHDTVSWYQQALGQGPQFIFQYYEEEERQRGNFPDRFSGHQFPNYSSELNVNALLLGDSALYLCASSSTDLLLLQETQYFGPGTRLLVL.

This chain joins TRBV2 and TRBJ1-6, with no clear D. Germline CDR1 is SNHLY and CDR2 is FYNNEI. With 0 bases removed from V and 8 bases from J, the gap between germline ends came to 5 bases. This CDR3 is built from 13 residues. The CDR3 DNA follows: TGTGCCAGCAGTGAAGCTATTTATTCACCCCTCCACTTT. This codes for CASSEAIYSPLHF.

The chain links TRBV28 to TRBJ1-2, with D possibly TRBD1 on 6 matching bases. V was cut by 2 bases and J by 5 bases, with 21 bases left in between. Germline V CDR1 and CDR2: MDHEN, SYDVKM. The CDR3 extends over 17 amino acids. The CDR3 loop reads CASSLTIAGQRNYGYTF. The CDR3 DNA reads TGTGCCAGCAGTTTAACTATCGCTGGACAGCGCAATTATGGCTACACCTTC.

The chain couples TRBV3-1 (or the pseudogene TRBV3-2) to TRBJ2-7, with 7 bases fitting TRBD2. CDR1 LGHDT and CDR2 YNNKEL come from the germline V gene (reference sequence). This CDR3 is built from 15 residues. The V gene end was trimmed by 1 base and the J gene end by 1 base; junction bases not matched to a gene: 4. The CDR3 region has the DNA TGTGCCAGCAGCCAAGTGGGGGGGAAGTCCTACGAGCAGTACTTC. Protein product: CASSQVGGKSYEQYF.

V gene TRBV30 combines with J gene TRBJ2-1; 11 bases align to TRBD1. Germline V gene data show CDR1 as GTSNPN and CDR2 as SVGIG (reference sequence). The CDR3 covers 17 residues. J lost 8 bases, V lost 4 bases, and 16 bases had no gene match. CDR3 residues: CAWNFIRTGGRDDEQFF. In nucleotides, the CDR3 is TGTGCCTGGAATTTTATAAGGACAGGGGGCAGAGACGATGAGCAGTTCTTC.

This clone was seen only once. The chain links TRBV9 to TRBJ2-1; TRBD1 aligns across 7 bases. This CDR3 has 14 residues. In germline, CDR1 is SGDLS, CDR2 YYNGEE. V was pared by 3 bases and J by 5 bases, with 5 bases of the junction left unmatched. The CDR3 sequence is CASSDGTVHNEQFF. DNA of the CDR3: TGTGCCAGCAGCGATGGGACAGTTCACAATGAGCAGTTCTTC.

The chain recombines TRBV27 with TRBJ2-5, with D unclear. The germline V gene has CDR1 MNHEY and CDR2 SMNVEV (reference sequence). This CDR3 region has 13 residues. V dropped 3 bases and J dropped 1 base, with 6 bases sitting between them. CDR3: CASSFSSQETQYF. The CDR3 DNA is TGTGCCAGCAGTTTCTCGTCCCAAGAGACCCAGTACTTC.

The chain couples TRBV5-8 to TRBJ1-5, with TRBD1 as a possible D gene (5 bases). The CDR3 spans 15 residues. Per the germline V gene, CDR1 is SGHTS and CDR2 is YDEGEE. V was clipped by 3 bases and J by 4 bases, with 14 bases between them. The DNA for the CDR3 is TGTGCCAGCAGCTCCTACGGACACGGAAATCAGCCCCAGCATTTT. Amino acids: CASSSYGHGNQPQHF.

The genes are TRBV13 and TRBJ2-2, with 10 bases aligning to TRBD2. There are 20 residues in the CDR3. V trimming: 0 bases; J trimming: 5 bases; junction bases outside the gene matches: 15. Germline values: CDR1 PRHDT, CDR2 FYEKMQ (reference sequence). The CDR3: CASSLGGLAGETWSTGELFF. Here the CDR3 DNA reads TGTGCCAGCAGCTTAGGTGGGCTAGCGGGGGAAACGTGGTCGACCGGGGAGCTGTTTTTT.

The rearrangement uses TRBV21-1 and TRBJ1-1; the DNA was not compared with TRBD1, the D call given in the table. TRBV21-1 is flagged as a pseudogene. CDR3 length: 17 residues. CDR3 nucleotides: TGTGCCAGCAGCCCGCCGTATAGGGGGCGAGGGAGCACTGAAGCTTTCTTT. This encodes CASSPPYRGRGSTEAFF.

This clone was found many times. This rearrangement joins TRBV14 to TRBJ1-3; D remains ambiguous. The CDR3 extends over 15 amino acids. Trimming removed 1 base from V and 0 bases from J, with 7 bases in between. Germline V gives CDR1 SGHDN, CDR2 FVKESK. CDR3 residues: CASSQGARSGNTIYF. The CDR3, as DNA: TGTGCCAGCAGCCAAGGCGCACGCTCTGGAAACACCATATATTTT.

This clone is medium-sized. This chain joins TRBV9 and TRBJ2-2; D possibly corresponds to TRBD1 (5 bases). The CDR3 consists of 12 residues. V dropped 3 bases and J dropped 8 bases, with 8 bases sitting between them. Germline V lookup: CDR1 SGDLS, CDR2 YYNGEE. The chain's CDR3 is CASSARQGELFF. The CDR3 DNA follows: TGTGCCAGCAGCGCCCGACAGGGGGAGCTGTTTTTT.

The chain couples TRBV30 to TRBJ2-1; tentative D call: TRBD1 (5 bases). Germline loops: CDR1 GTSNPN, CDR2 SVGIG (reference sequence). Trimming pared 4 bases from V and 8 bases from J, leaving 9 bases between. The CDR3 runs 11 residues. CDR3 sequence reads: CAWTGFDEQFF. In nucleotides, the CDR3 is TGTGCCTGGACAGGGTTCGATGAGCAGTTCTTC.

This chain uses TRBV15 with TRBJ1-2; D uncertain. The germline CDR1 and CDR2 sequences are LNHNV and YYDKDF (reference sequence). The germline V and J ends were trimmed by 9 bases and 3 bases, with 32 bases remaining between them. This CDR3 spans 19 amino acids. CDR3 region: CATQDEGWAGGLRDYGYTF. The CDR3 region has the DNA TGTGCCACTCAAGATGAGGGTTGGGCAGGAGGGCTTAGGGACTATGGCTACACCTTC.

The genes are TRBV6-5 and TRBJ1-5; a weak D match, TRBD1 (6 bases). V lost 6 bases and J 4 bases, leaving 10 bases between the germline ends. Per the germline V gene, CDR1 is MNHEY and CDR2 is SVGAGI. The CDR3 contains 13 residues. CDR3 coding DNA: TGTGCCAGCAGAACCGACAGGAATCAGCCCCAGCATTTT. Translation gives CASRTDRNQPQHF.

J is TRBJ1-1 and V is TRBV19; 10 nucleotides align to TRBD1. The length of the CDR3 is 15 residues. V trimming: 2 bases; J trimming: 5 bases; junction bases outside the gene matches: 5. The V gene's germline CDR1 is LNHDA and CDR2 SQIVND (reference sequence). CDR3 amino acids: CASSILDRGQTEAFF. CDR3 nucleotide sequence: TGTGCCAGTAGTATACTCGACAGGGGGCAAACTGAAGCTTTCTTT.

V and J are TRBV28 and TRBJ2-4, with D perhaps matching TRBD1 (6 bases). Germline V gives CDR1 MDHEN, CDR2 SYDVKM. The germline V and J ends were trimmed by 8 bases and 4 bases, with 12 bases remaining between them. The CDR3 totals 13 residues. The CDR3: CASGQNLKNIQYF. CDR3 coding DNA: TGTGCCAGCGGACAGAACTTAAAAAACATTCAGTACTTC.

The chain couples TRBV23-1 to TRBJ2-3; 9 nucleotides align to TRBD1. TRBV23-1 is identified as an open reading frame with a role that is uncertain. With 3 bases clipped from V and 4 bases from J, the junction kept 8 bases outside the gene matches. This CDR3 has 16 residues. Here the CDR3 DNA reads TGCGCCAGCAGTCACCCTACAGGGGGCAGCGCAGATACGCAGTATTTT. Protein sequence: CASSHPTGGSADTQYF.

The chain joins TRBV4-1 to TRBJ1-2, with no clear D. Trimming took 0 bases from V and 8 from J, leaving 10 bases between them. The CDR3 contains 13 residues. The germline gives CDR1 MGHRA, CDR2 YSYEKL. CDR3 sequence reads: CASSQDRGEGYTF. DNA for the CDR3: TGCGCCAGCAGCCAAGATCGGGGAGAGGGCTACACCTTC.

This chain links TRBV19 with TRBJ2-6; weak D call: TRBD1 (5 bases). Germline V gene data show CDR1 as LNHDA and CDR2 as SQIVND (reference sequence). This CDR3 region has 17 residues. The V and J ends lost 6 bases and 0 bases respectively, with 15 bases between them. The CDR3: CASRNSQVISGANVLTF. The DNA of the CDR3 is TGTGCCAGTAGGAATTCACAGGTTATCTCTGGGGCCAACGTCCTGACTTTC. The full variable domain, in which reference TRBV19 and TRBJ2-6 provide the parts outside the CDR3, is DGGITQSPKYLFRKEGQNVTLSCEQNLNHDAMYWYRQDPGQGLRLIYYSQIVNDFQKGDIAEGYSVSREKKESFPLTVTSAQKNPTAFYLCASRNSQVISGANVLTFGAGSRLTVL.